A selection of T cell receptor beta chains follows, all from one sample in a study of regulatory T cells in long-lasting Graves disease. TCRdb re-called the multiplex PCR reads with MiXCR, one entry per CDR3 protein. The sample includes approximately 350,000 distinct CDR3 sequences, about a sixth seen only once; the top ten take roughly a fifth. The sample was also reused in another study, on T cells in Graves' hyperthyroidism and ophthalmopathy.

The sample here was peripheral blood mononuclear cells (PBMCs), taken at new diagnosis, from a patient treated with antithyroid drugs. Receptor source: a young woman with Graves disease. The CDR3 runs from the conserved cysteine through the conserved F or W. D genes are given only for firm matches. Size is stated as once, few, many, or a class for an expanded clone.

j_call cdr3_length d_call v_call clone_size cdr3_nt cdr3_aa
TRBJ1-1 14 . TRBV9 many TGTGCCAGCAGCGCCGGACTCCTGAACACTGAAGCTTTCTTT CASSAGLLNTEAFF
TRBJ2-7 16 . TRBV7-6 many TGTGCCAGCAGCCCCCAACCGGACGGGGCCTCCTACGAGCAGTACTTC CASSPQPDGASYEQYF
TRBJ1-1 16 TRBD1 TRBV30 many TGTGCCTCAAACCCGGGGCCGGGACAGTCCATGACTGAAGCTTTCTTT CASNPGPGQSMTEAFF
TRBJ2-6 14 . TRBV28 many TGTGCCAGCAGCTTGAGGTCTGGGGCCAACGTCCTGACTTTC CASSLRSGANVLTF
TRBJ1-1 11 . TRBV30 many TGTGCCTGGAGTTTTAGCGGTGAAGCTTTCTTT CAWSFSGEAFF
TRBJ2-3 15 TRBD1 TRBV20-1 many TGCAGTGCTGATGACAGGGAAGGTCGGACAGATACGCAGTATTTT CSADDREGRTDTQYF
TRBJ2-4 17 . TRBV3-1 many TGTGCCAGCAGCCCCGGAGGGGCGGGAAGAGCCAAAAACATTCAGTACTTC CASSPGGAGRAKNIQYF
TRBJ2-5 15 TRBD2 TRBV10-3 many TGTGCCATCAGGGATAGCGGGGGGACCCAAGAGACCCAGTACTTC CAIRDSGGTQETQYF
TRBJ1-3 15 . TRBV10-1 many TGCGCCAGCAGTGCAGACAGAAACTCTGGAAACACCATATATTTT CASSADRNSGNTIYF
TRBJ1-1 17 . TRBV27 many TGTGCCAGCAGTTCAGGACAACTTGAAGAGCCGAACACTGAAGCTTTCTTT CASSSGQLEEPNTEAFF